This T cell receptor beta chain was recovered during a study of cytotoxic CD8 clonotypes in ibrutinib-treated CLL. Sequencing used immunoSEQ multiplex PCR; TCRdb keeps in-frame clones, though not all of them. The table lists some 130,000 clones, approximately 81% of them singletons. Germline values: CDR1 ENHRY, CDR2 SYGVKD. V lost 4 bases, J lost 2 bases, and 5 bases stayed unmatched. This CDR3 has 17 amino acids. V gene TRBV10-3 combines with J gene TRBJ2-6; the match to TRBD1 covers 10 bases. The receptor was derived from a human donor with chronic lymphocytic leukemia. The sequenced sample was PBMCs, obtained after 24 months of ibrutinib treatment. The CDR3 here is CAISGGQGKAGANVLTF. CDR3 bases: TGTGCCATCAGTGGGGGACAGGGGAAAGCTGGGGCCAACGTCCTGACTTTC.